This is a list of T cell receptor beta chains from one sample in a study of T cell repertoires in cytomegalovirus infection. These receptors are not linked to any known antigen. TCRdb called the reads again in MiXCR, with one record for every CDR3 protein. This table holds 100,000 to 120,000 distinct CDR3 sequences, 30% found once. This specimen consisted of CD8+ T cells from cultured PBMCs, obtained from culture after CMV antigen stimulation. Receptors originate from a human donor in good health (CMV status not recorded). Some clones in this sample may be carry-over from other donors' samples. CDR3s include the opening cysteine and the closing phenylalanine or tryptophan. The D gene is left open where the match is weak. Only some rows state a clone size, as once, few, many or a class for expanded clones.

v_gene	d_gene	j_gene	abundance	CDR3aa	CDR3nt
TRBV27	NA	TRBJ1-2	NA	CASRGNQGYGYTF	TGTGCCAGCAGGGGTAACCAGGGTTATGGCTACACCTTC
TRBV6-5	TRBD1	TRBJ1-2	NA	CASSPNDLRTGDGYTF	TGTGCCAGCAGTCCGAATGATTTACGGACAGGGGATGGCTACACCTTC
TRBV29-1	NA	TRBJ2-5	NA	CSVEGYPVEETQYF	TGCAGCGTTGAAGGTTATCCAGTCGAAGAGACCCAGTACTTC
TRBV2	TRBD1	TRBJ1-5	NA	CASRGDSSNQPQHF	TGTGCCAGCAGGGGGGACAGTAGCAATCAGCCCCAGCATTTT
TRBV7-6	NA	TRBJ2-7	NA	CASSLGQEDSTYEQHF	TGTGCCAGCAGCTTAGGGCAAGAGGACAGTACCTACGAGCAGCACTTC
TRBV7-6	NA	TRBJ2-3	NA	CASSGDSTDTQYF	TGTGCCAGCAGCGGAGACAGCACAGATACGCAGTATTTT
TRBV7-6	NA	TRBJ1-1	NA	CASSIKAGVNTEAFF	TGTGCCAGCAGTATCAAGGCAGGGGTGAACACTGAAGCTTTCTTT
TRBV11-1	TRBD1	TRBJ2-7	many	CASSWTGGSSYEQYF	TGTGCCAGCAGCTGGACAGGGGGTTCGTCCTACGAGCAGTACTTC
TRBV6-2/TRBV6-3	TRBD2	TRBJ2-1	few	CASSYRGGTYNEQFF	TGTGCCAGCAGTTACCGGGGGGGCACCTACAATGAGCAGTTCTTC
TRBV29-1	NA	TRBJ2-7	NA	CSVPGREVDEQYF	TGCAGCGTGCCGGGCAGGGAGGTCGACGAGCAGTACTTC
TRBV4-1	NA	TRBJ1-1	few	CASSPFPTGLLNTEAFF	TGCGCCAGCAGCCCATTCCCGACGGGACTTTTGAACACTGAAGCTTTCTTT
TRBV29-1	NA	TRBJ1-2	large	CSVGGGDGGYGYTF	TGCAGCGTTGGGGGGGGCGACGGAGGATATGGCTACACCTTC
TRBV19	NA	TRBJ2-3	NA	CASRSPRDTQADTQYF	TGTGCCAGTAGAAGTCCCCGGGACACTCAGGCCGATACGCAGTATTTT
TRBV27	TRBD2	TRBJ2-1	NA	CASSRPGASGGYNEQFF	TGTGCCAGCAGCCGCCCAGGGGCTAGCGGGGGCTACAATGAGCAGTTCTTC
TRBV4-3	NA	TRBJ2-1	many	CASSRPPYNEQFF	TGCGCCAGCAGCCGCCCGCCCTACAATGAGCAGTTCTTC
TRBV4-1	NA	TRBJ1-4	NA	CASSLRLYREGEKLFF	TGCGCCAGCAGCCTCCGATTATACCGGGAGGGTGAAAAACTGTTTTTT
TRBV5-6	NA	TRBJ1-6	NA	CASSLHRATYNSPLHF	TGTGCCAGCAGCCTACACAGGGCGACCTATAATTCACCCCTCCACTTT
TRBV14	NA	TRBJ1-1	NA	CASSQVWTTEAFF	TGTGCCAGCAGCCAAGTTTGGACGACTGAAGCTTTCTTT
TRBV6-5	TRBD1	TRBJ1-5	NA	CASRRTGRNQPQHF	TGTGCCAGCAGAAGGACAGGGCGGAATCAGCCCCAGCATTTT
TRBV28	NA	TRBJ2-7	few	CASSFRGDASYEQYF	TGTGCCAGCAGTTTTAGGGGGGACGCCTCCTACGAGCAGTACTTC
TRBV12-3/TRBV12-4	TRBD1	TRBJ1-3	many	CASRSDRVMIRSGNTIYF	TGTGCCAGCAGGTCCGACAGGGTTATGATTCGGTCTGGAAACACCATATATTTT
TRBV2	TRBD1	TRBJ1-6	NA	CASSEAHQEPGQGCSPLHF	TGTGCCAGCAGTGAAGCCCACCAGGAACCGGGACAGGGCTGTTCACCCCTCCACTTT
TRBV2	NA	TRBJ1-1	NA	CASSPFRQMNTEAFF	TGTGCCAGCAGCCCGTTTCGTCAGATGAACACTGAAGCTTTCTTT
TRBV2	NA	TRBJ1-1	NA	CASSDSPGSTEAFF	TGTGCCAGCAGTGACTCACCCGGGAGCACTGAAGCTTTCTTT
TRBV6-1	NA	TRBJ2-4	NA	CASRADPGRLGKNIQYF	TGTGCCAGCAGGGCCGACCCGGGACGGCTGGGGAAAAACATTCAGTACTTC
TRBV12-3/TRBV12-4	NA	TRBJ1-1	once	CSSSSDAGATEAFF	TGTTCCAGCAGCTCAGACGCGGGGGCCACTGAAGCTTTCTTT
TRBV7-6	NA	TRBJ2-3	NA	CASSPLKDSGTDTQYF	TGTGCCAGCAGCCCCTTAAAGGACTCCGGCACAGATACGCAGTATTTT
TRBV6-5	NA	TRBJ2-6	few	CASSYSISGANVLTF	TGTGCCAGCAGTTACTCTATATCTGGGGCCAACGTCCTGACTTTC
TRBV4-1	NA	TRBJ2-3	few	CASSQVSTSTTDTQYF	TGCGCCAGCAGCCAAGTTTCCACCTCGACCACGGATACGCAGTATTTT
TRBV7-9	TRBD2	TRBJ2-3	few	CASSPPLPGGRTDTQYF	TGTGCCAGCAGCCCACCTCTGCCGGGGGGGAGGACAGATACGCAGTATTTT
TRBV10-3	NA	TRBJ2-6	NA	CAIRTGTDVSGANVLTF	TGTGCCATCAGAACGGGAACAGATGTCTCTGGGGCCAACGTCCTGACTTTC
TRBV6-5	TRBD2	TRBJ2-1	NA	CASSDGLADNEQFF	TGTGCCAGCAGTGACGGACTAGCAGACAATGAGCAGTTCTTC
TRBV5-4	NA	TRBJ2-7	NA	CASSLRGGFFNEQYF	TGTGCCAGCAGCTTGAGGGGAGGTTTTTTTAACGAGCAGTACTTC
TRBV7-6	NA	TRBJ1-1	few	CASSSERGIPSRGTEAFF	TGTGCCAGCAGCTCTGAACGCGGGATACCCTCCCGGGGAACTGAAGCTTTCTTT
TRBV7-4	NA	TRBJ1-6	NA	CASRTEYNSPLHF	TGTGCCAGCAGAACGGAGTATAATTCACCCCTCCACTTT
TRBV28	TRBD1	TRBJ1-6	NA	CAIRQGTVSPLHF	TGTGCCATCCGACAGGGGACGGTGTCACCCCTCCACTTT
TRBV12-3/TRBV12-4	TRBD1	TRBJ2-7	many	CASTDRGSGRPGEQYF	TGTGCCAGCACAGACAGGGGATCCGGCAGGCCGGGCGAGCAGTACTTC
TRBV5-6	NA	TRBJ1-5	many	CASSLGAGQTNQPQHF	TGTGCCAGCAGCTTGGGGGCCGGACAGACCAATCAGCCCCAGCATTTT
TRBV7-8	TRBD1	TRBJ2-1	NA	CASSLRTGGYNEQFF	TGTGCCAGCAGCTTACGGACAGGAGGATACAATGAGCAGTTCTTC
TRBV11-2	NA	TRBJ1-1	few	CASTNTLDPEAFF	TGTGCCAGCACCAATACGTTGGACCCTGAAGCTTTCTTT
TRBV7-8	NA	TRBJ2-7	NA	CASSLLLSGGEQYF	TGTGCCAGCAGCTTATTGCTATCTGGGGGCGAGCAGTACTTC
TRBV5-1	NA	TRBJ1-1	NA	CASSLPGGETEAFF	TGCGCCAGCAGCTTACCCGGTGGGGAGACTGAAGCTTTCTTT
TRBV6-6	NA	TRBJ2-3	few	CASTAGGSSTDTQYF	TGTGCCAGCACCGCAGGTGGGTCGAGCACAGATACGCAGTATTTT